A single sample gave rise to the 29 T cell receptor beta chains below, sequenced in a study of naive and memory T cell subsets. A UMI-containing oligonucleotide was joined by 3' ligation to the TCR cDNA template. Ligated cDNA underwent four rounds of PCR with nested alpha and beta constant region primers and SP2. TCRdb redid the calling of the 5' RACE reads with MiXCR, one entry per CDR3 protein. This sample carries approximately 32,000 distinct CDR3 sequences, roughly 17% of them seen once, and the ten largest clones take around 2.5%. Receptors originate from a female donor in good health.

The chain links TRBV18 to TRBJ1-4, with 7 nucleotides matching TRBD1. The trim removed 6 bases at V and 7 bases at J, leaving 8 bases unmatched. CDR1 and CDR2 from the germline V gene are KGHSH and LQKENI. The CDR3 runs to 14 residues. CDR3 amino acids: CASSPTGEVEKLFF. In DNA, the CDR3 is TGTGCCAGCTCCCCCACAGGGGAAGTTGAAAAACTGTTTTTT.

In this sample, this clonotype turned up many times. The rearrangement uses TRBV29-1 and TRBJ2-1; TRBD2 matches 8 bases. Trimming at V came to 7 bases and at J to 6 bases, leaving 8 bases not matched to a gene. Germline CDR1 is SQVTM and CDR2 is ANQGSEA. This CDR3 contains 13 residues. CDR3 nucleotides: TGCAGCGGTATTACCGGGACTAGCAATGAGCAGTTCTTC. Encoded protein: CSGITGTSNEQFF.

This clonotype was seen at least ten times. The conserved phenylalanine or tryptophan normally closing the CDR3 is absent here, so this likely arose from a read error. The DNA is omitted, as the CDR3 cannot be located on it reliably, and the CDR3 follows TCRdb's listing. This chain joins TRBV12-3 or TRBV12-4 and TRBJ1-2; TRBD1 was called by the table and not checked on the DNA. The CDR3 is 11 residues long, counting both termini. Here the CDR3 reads CASSLGARATL.

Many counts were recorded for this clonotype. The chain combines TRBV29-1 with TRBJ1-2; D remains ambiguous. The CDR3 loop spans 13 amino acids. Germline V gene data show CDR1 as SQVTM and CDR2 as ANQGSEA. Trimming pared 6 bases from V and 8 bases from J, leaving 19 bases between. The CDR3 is CSVREADQNGYTF. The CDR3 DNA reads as TGCAGCGTGAGGGAGGCGGACCAGAACGGCTACACCTTC.

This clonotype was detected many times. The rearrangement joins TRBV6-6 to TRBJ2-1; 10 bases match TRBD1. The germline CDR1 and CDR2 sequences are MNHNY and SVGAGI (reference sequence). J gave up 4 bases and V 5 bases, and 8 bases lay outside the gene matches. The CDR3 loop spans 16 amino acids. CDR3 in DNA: TGTGCCAGCAGTCCCGCGGGACAGGGGAGTTACAATGAGCAGTTCTTC. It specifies CASSPAGQGSYNEQFF.

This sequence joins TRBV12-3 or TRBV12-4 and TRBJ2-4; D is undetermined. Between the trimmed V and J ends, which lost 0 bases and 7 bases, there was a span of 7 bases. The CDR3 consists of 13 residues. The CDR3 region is CASSLARRNIQYF. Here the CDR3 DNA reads TGTGCCAGCAGTTTAGCCCGACGGAACATTCAGTACTTC.

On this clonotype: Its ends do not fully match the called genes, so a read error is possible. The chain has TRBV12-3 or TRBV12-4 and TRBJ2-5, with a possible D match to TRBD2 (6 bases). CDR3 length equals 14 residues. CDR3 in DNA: TGTGCCAGCGGTTTTCCGGGGGAGAAAGAGACCCAGTACTTC. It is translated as CASGFPGEKETQYF.

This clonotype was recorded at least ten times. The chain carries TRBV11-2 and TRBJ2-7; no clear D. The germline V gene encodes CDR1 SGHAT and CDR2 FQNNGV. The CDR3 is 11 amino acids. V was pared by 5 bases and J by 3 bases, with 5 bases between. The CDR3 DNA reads TGTGCCAGCAGCCCGTACTACGAGCAGTACTTC. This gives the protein CASSPYYEQYF.

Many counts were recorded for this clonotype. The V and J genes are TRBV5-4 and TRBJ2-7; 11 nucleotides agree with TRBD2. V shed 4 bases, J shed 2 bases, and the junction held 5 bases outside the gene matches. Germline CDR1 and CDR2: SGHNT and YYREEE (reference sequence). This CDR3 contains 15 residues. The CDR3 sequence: CASSKTSGATYEQYF. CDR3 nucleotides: TGTGCCAGCAGCAAGACTAGCGGGGCGACCTACGAGCAGTACTTC. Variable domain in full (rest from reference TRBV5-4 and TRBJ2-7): ETGVTQSPTHLIKTRGQQVTLRCSSQSGHNTVSWYQQALGQGPQFIFQYYREEENGRGNFPPRFSGLQFPNYSSELNVNALELDDSALYLCASSKTSGATYEQYFGPGTRLTVT.

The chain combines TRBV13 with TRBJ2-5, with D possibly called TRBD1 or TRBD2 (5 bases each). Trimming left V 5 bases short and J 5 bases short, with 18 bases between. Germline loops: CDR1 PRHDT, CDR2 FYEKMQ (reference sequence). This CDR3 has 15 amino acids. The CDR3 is CASSPGTQGGETQYF. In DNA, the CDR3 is TGTGCCAGCAGCCCCGGGACCCAAGGCGGGGAGACCCAGTACTTC. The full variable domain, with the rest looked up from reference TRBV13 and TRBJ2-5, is AAGVIQSPRHLIKEKRETATLKCYPIPRHDTVYWYQQGPGQDPQFLISFYEKMQSDKGSIPDRFSAQQFSDYHSELNMSSLELGDSALYFCASSPGTQGGETQYFGPGTRLLVL.

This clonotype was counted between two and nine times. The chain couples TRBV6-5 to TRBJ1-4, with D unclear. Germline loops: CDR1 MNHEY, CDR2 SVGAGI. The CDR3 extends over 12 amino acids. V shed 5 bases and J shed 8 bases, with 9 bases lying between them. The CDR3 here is CASSPNREKLFF. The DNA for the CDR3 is TGTGCCAGCAGTCCGAATAGGGAAAAACTGTTTTTT.

CDR3 sequence reads: CSARDFFRSGEVQETQYF. Written as DNA, the CDR3 is TGCAGTGCTAGAGATTTTTTCCGGAGCGGGGAGGTACAAGAGACCCAGTACTTC. The rearrangement uses TRBV20-1 and TRBJ2-5, with TRBD2 identical over 7 bases. The germline V gene has CDR1 DFQATT and CDR2 SNEGSKA (reference sequence). CDR3 length equals 18 residues. V gave up 0 bases and J gave up 2 bases; unmatched junction bases: 15.

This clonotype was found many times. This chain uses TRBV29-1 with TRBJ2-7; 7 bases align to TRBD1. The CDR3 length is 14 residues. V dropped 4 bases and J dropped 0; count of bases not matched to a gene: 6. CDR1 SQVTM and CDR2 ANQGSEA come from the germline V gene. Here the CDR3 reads CSVVGRGSSYEQYF. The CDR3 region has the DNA TGCAGCGTTGTGGGCAGGGGGAGCTCCTACGAGCAGTACTTC.

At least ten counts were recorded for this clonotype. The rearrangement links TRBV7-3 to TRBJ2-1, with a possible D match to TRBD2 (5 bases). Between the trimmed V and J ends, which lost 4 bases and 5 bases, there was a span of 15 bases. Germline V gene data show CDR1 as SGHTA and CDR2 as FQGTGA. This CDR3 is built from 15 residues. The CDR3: CASSSEVGENNEQFF. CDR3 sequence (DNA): TGTGCCAGCAGCTCCGAGGTCGGGGAAAACAATGAGCAGTTCTTC.

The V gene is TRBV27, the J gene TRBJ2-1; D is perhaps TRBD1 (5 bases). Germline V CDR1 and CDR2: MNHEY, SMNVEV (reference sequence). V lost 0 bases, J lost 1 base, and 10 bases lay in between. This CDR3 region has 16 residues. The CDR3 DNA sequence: TGTGCCAGCAGTTTATCGCAGGGTTCGTCCTACAATGAGCAGTTCTTC. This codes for CASSLSQGSSYNEQFF.

CDR3 residues: CASSPGTGWYF. The CDR3 DNA is TGTGCCAGCAGCCCCGGGACAGGGTGGTATTTT. This chain connects TRBV6-6 to TRBJ2-3; TRBD1 matches 9 bases. CDR3 length equals 11 residues. The germline gives CDR1 MNHNY, CDR2 SVGAGI (reference sequence). With V trimmed by 6 bases and J by 14 bases, 6 bases remained unmatched.

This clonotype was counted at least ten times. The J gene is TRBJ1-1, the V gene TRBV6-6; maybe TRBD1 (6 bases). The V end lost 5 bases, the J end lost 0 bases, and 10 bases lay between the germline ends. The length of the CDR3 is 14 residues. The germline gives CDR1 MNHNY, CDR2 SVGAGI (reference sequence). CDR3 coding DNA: TGTGCCAGCAGTGCCTGGGACATGAACACTGAAGCTTTCTTT. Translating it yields CASSAWDMNTEAFF.

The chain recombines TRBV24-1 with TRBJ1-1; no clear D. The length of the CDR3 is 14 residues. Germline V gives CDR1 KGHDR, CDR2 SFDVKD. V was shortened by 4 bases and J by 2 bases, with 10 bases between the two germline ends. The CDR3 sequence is CATSDGPPNTEAFF. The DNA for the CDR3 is TGTGCCACCAGTGACGGGCCTCCCAACACTGAAGCTTTCTTT.

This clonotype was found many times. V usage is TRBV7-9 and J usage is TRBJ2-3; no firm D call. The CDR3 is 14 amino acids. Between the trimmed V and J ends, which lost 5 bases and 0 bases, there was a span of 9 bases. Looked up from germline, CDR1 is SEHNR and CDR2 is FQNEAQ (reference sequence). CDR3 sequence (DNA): TGTGCCAGCAGCCCCCAACCCAGCACAGATACGCAGTATTTT. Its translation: CASSPQPSTDTQYF.

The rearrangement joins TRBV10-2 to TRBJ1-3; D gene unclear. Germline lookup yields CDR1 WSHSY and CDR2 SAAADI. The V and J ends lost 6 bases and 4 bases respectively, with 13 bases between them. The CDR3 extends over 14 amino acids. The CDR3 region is CASREAAGGNTIYF. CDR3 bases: TGCGCCAGCAGGGAGGCGGCCGGAGGAAACACCATATATTTT.

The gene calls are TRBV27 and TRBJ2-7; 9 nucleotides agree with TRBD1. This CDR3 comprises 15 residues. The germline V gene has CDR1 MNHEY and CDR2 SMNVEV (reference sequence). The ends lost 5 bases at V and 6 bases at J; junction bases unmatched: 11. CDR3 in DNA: TGTGCCAGCAGTGGAACAGGGGGCGCATTGGGCGAGCAGTACTTC. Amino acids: CASSGTGGALGEQYF.

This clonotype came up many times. CDR3 nucleotide sequence: TGTGCCAGCAGTTCGCTAGCAGGGGGCGCAGGTGCCGGGGAGCTGTTTTTT. Protein: CASSSLAGGAGAGELFF. J is TRBJ2-2 and V is TRBV6-4, with TRBD1 matching 8 bases. Trimming at V came to 5 bases and at J to 6 bases, leaving 14 bases not matched to a gene. CDR3 length equals 17 residues. Germline V CDR1 and CDR2: MRHNA, SNTAGT.

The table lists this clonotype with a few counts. DNA of the CDR3: TGTGCCAGCAGTTTTTGGGGGGGATCACCCCTCCACTTT. As protein: CASSFWGGSPLHF. The chain employs TRBV28 and TRBJ1-6, with a possible D match to TRBD1 (5 bases). This CDR3 spans 13 amino acids. Germline CDR1 and CDR2: MDHEN and SYDVKM. The V and J ends lost 3 bases and 10 bases respectively, with 10 bases between them.

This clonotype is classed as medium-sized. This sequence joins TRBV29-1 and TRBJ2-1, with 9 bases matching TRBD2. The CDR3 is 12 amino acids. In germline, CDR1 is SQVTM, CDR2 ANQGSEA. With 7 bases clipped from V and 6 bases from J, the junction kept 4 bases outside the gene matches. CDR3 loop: CSATTSGNEQFF. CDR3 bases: TGCAGCGCTACGACTAGCGGCAATGAGCAGTTCTTC.

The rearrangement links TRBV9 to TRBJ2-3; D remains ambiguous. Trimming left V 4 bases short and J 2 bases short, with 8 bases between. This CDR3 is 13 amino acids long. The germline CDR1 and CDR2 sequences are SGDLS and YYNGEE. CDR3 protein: CASSPRNTDTQYF. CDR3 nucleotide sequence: TGTGCCAGCAGCCCTCGGAACACAGATACGCAGTATTTT.

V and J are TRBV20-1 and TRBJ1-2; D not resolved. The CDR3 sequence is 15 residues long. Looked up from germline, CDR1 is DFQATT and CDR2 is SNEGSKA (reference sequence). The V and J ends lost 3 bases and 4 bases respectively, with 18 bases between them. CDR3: CSASVLRANFYGYTF. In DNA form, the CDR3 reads TGCAGTGCTAGCGTCTTGCGGGCGAACTTCTATGGCTACACCTTC.

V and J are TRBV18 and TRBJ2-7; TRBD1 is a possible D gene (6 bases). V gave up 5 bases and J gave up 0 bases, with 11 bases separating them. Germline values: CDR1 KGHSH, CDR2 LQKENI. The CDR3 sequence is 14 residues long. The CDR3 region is CASSSQGSSYEQYF. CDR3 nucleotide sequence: TGTGCCAGCTCATCGCAGGGGAGCTCCTACGAGCAGTACTTC.

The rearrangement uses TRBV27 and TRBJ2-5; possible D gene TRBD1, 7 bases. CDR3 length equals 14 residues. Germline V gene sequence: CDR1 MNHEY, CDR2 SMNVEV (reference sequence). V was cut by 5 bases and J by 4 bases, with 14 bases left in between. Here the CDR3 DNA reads TGTGCCAGCAGTCCGCGGGACAGAAGAGAGACCCAGTACTTC. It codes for CASSPRDRRETQYF.

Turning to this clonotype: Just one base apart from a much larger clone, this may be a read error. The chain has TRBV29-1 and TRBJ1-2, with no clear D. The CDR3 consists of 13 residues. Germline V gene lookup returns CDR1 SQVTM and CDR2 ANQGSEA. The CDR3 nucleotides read TGCAGCGTTGAATGGCGGGGAAACTATGGCGACACCTTC. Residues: CSVEWRGNYGDTF. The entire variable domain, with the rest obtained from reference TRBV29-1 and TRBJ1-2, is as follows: SAVISQKPSRDICQRGTSLTIQCQVDSQVTMMFWYRQQPGQSLTLIATANQGSEATYESGFVIDKFPISRPNLTFSTLTVSNMSPEDSSIYLCSVEWRGNYGDTFGSGTRLTVV.